This TCR beta chain was recovered during a study of glioma-infiltrating T cells after dendritic cell vaccination. At the level of the study: Autologous tumor lysate was loaded overnight onto monocyte-derived dendritic cells grown seven days with IL-4 and GM-CSF.

V was cut by 3 bases and J by 8 bases, with 13 bases left in between. Per the germline V gene, CDR1 is MNHEY and CDR2 is SMNVEV (reference sequence). The length of the CDR3 is 13 residues. This sample's time point: after dendritic cell vaccination, including at tumor progression/relapse. None of the glioblastoma patients had an isocitrate dehydrogenase mutation. Amplification used 60 V beta primers and 13 J beta primers. Profiled with immunoSEQ multiplex PCR; TCRdb holds only in-frame clones, not every one. Of more than 85,000 clones in the sample, around 91% were seen once. Study-wide results and limits: Survival was not directly related to TCR clonality in these patients.

With regard to this clone: Its cognate antigen is unknown.

The sequencing used blood, collected after dendritic cell vaccination. This clonotype was sampled from a human donor with glioblastoma. The V and J genes are TRBV27 and TRBJ1-2; D remains ambiguous. The CDR3 is CASSLVAAGGYTF. CDR3 coding DNA: TGTGCCAGCAGTTTGGTGGCAGCGGGGGGCTACACCTTC.